This is a list of T cell receptor beta chains from one sample in a study of early stage breast cancer tumors. The protocol was immunoSEQ multiplex PCR, while the TCRdb copy is restricted to in-frame clones and leaves out a portion. In the table there are 44,000 or so clones, 75% to 85% of which are singletons. The sequenced sample consisted of blood. These receptors were obtained from a person aged 50 to 59 with breast cancer. Both conserved end residues are part of each CDR3. Fields, in order: clone size, CDR3 length, V gene, J gene, D gene, CDR3 protein, CDR3 DNA. The D gene is left open where the match is weak. Expanded clones get a size class; other rows say once, few or many, or leave the size out.

clone size: NA; CDR3 length: 16; V gene: TRBV29-1; J gene: TRBJ2-3; D gene: TRBD1; CDR3 protein: CSTSPPRTGSTDTQYF; CDR3 DNA: TGCAGCACTAGCCCTCCCCGGACAGGGTCGACAGATACGCAGTATTTT
clone size: NA; CDR3 length: 14; V gene: TRBV7-2; J gene: TRBJ2-7; D gene: TRBD1; CDR3 protein: CASSSGTGGTAQYF; CDR3 DNA: TGTGCCAGCAGCTCTGGGACAGGGGGGACCGCGCAGTACTTC
clone size: NA; CDR3 length: 16; V gene: TRBV11-2; J gene: TRBJ1-6; D gene: NA; CDR3 protein: CASSSRRDTTNSPLHF; CDR3 DNA: TGTGCCAGCAGCTCGCGCCGGGACACAACCAATTCACCCCTCCACTTT
clone size: NA; CDR3 length: 15; V gene: TRBV28; J gene: TRBJ2-4; D gene: NA; CDR3 protein: CASSWGSLAKNIQYF; CDR3 DNA: TGTGCCAGCAGCTGGGGGTCCCTAGCCAAAAACATTCAGTACTTC
clone size: NA; CDR3 length: 15; V gene: TRBV28; J gene: TRBJ2-7; D gene: NA; CDR3 protein: CASSSAASGSHEQYF; CDR3 DNA: TGTGCCAGCAGTTCCGCTGCCTCAGGGTCCCACGAGCAGTACTTC
clone size: few; CDR3 length: 13; V gene: TRBV10-3; J gene: TRBJ1-2; D gene: TRBD1; CDR3 protein: CASGQGEDYGYTF; CDR3 DNA: TGTGCCAGCGGACAGGGTGAGGACTATGGCTACACCTTC
clone size: NA; CDR3 length: 16; V gene: TRBV27; J gene: TRBJ2-5; D gene: NA; CDR3 protein: CASSSPSGGAPETQYF; CDR3 DNA: TGTGCCAGCAGTTCTCCCTCCGGGGGAGCGCCGGAGACCCAGTACTTC
clone size: NA; CDR3 length: 13; V gene: TRBV28; J gene: TRBJ1-5; D gene: NA; CDR3 protein: CAGRGHQNQPQHF; CDR3 DNA: TGTGCCGGGCGAGGACACCAAAATCAGCCCCAGCATTTT
clone size: NA; CDR3 length: 14; V gene: TRBV2; J gene: TRBJ2-2; D gene: TRBD2; CDR3 protein: CASSEGLGAGELFF; CDR3 DNA: TGTGCCAGCAGTGAGGGACTAGGGGCCGGGGAGCTGTTTTTT
clone size: NA; CDR3 length: 13; V gene: TRBV29-1; J gene: TRBJ2-7; D gene: TRBD1; CDR3 protein: CSVAGTGVHEQYF; CDR3 DNA: TGCAGCGTTGCCGGGACAGGGGTGCACGAGCAGTACTTC
clone size: NA; CDR3 length: 15; V gene: TRBV5-1; J gene: TRBJ2-5; D gene: NA; CDR3 protein: CASSPTVPNPETQYF; CDR3 DNA: TGCGCCAGCAGCCCGACAGTCCCGAATCCGGAGACCCAGTACTTC
clone size: NA; CDR3 length: 16; V gene: TRBV13; J gene: TRBJ2-3; D gene: NA; CDR3 protein: CASSPSFGVGTDTQYF; CDR3 DNA: TGTGCCAGCAGCCCAAGCTTTGGCGTGGGCACAGATACGCAGTATTTT
clone size: NA; CDR3 length: 15; V gene: TRBV28; J gene: TRBJ2-3; D gene: TRBD2; CDR3 protein: CASNSAGGPPDTQYF; CDR3 DNA: TGTGCCAGCAACTCAGCGGGGGGGCCCCCAGATACGCAGTATTTT
clone size: NA; CDR3 length: 15; V gene: TRBV11-2; J gene: TRBJ2-1; D gene: TRBD1; CDR3 protein: CASSSRQGAYNEQFF; CDR3 DNA: TGTGCCAGCAGCTCGCGACAGGGGGCCTACAATGAGCAGTTCTTC
clone size: NA; CDR3 length: 12; V gene: TRBV7-9; J gene: TRBJ1-1; D gene: NA; CDR3 protein: CASSLGPTEAFF; CDR3 DNA: TGTGCCAGCAGCCTGGGCCCCACTGAAGCTTTCTTT
clone size: NA; CDR3 length: 16; V gene: TRBV12-2; J gene: TRBJ2-7; D gene: NA; CDR3 protein: CASRYPFGGTHYEQYF; CDR3 DNA: TGTGCAAGTCGCTACCCTTTTGGGGGTACCCACTACGAGCAGTACTTC
clone size: NA; CDR3 length: 16; V gene: TRBV25-1; J gene: TRBJ1-4; D gene: NA; CDR3 protein: CASSEYRADTNEKLFF; CDR3 DNA: TGTGCCAGCAGTGAATATAGGGCAGACACTAATGAAAAACTGTTTTTT
clone size: NA; CDR3 length: 21; V gene: TRBV9; J gene: TRBJ2-7; D gene: TRBD2; CDR3 protein: CASSVATRSGRGGRSAGEQYF; CDR3 DNA: TGTGCCAGCAGCGTAGCTACCCGATCGGGTCGGGGGGGCCGCTCAGCAGGGGAGCAGTACTTC
clone size: once; CDR3 length: 15; V gene: TRBV5-1; J gene: TRBJ2-3; D gene: NA; CDR3 protein: CASSLDGGVSDTQYF; CDR3 DNA: TGCGCCAGCAGCTTGGACGGCGGGGTTTCAGATACGCAGTATTTT
clone size: once; CDR3 length: 16; V gene: TRBV15; J gene: TRBJ2-1; D gene: TRBD1; CDR3 protein: CATSRGGGQGAHEQFF; CDR3 DNA: TGTGCCACCAGCAGAGGTGGGGGGCAGGGGGCACATGAGCAGTTCTTC
clone size: NA; CDR3 length: 14; V gene: TRBV13; J gene: TRBJ2-7; D gene: NA; CDR3 protein: CASSSRDASYEQYF; CDR3 DNA: TGTGCCAGCAGTTCGAGGGACGCCTCCTACGAGCAGTACTTC
clone size: NA; CDR3 length: 13; V gene: TRBV7-2; J gene: TRBJ1-4; D gene: TRBD1; CDR3 protein: CASSLDRDEKLFF; CDR3 DNA: TGTGCCAGCAGCCTGGACAGGGATGAAAAACTGTTTTTT
clone size: NA; CDR3 length: 13; V gene: TRBV18; J gene: TRBJ1-2; D gene: NA; CDR3 protein: CASSPGPRDGYTF; CDR3 DNA: TGTGCCAGCTCACCGGGACCTCGGGATGGCTACACCTTC
clone size: NA; CDR3 length: 14; V gene: TRBV5-4; J gene: TRBJ1-2; D gene: NA; CDR3 protein: CASSLAGTHYGYTF; CDR3 DNA: TGTGCCAGCAGCTTGGCAGGGACCCACTATGGCTACACCTTC
clone size: NA; CDR3 length: 16; V gene: TRBV23-1; J gene: TRBJ2-1; D gene: TRBD2; CDR3 protein: CASSPPGGRARSEQFF; CDR3 DNA: TGCGCCAGCAGTCCTCCTGGCGGGAGGGCCAGGAGTGAGCAGTTCTTC
clone size: NA; CDR3 length: 13; V gene: TRBV30; J gene: TRBJ2-3; D gene: TRBD2; CDR3 protein: CAWIAGPTDTQYF; CDR3 DNA: TGTGCCTGGATAGCGGGACCCACAGATACGCAGTATTTT
clone size: few; CDR3 length: 18; V gene: TRBV4-3; J gene: TRBJ2-3; D gene: TRBD2; CDR3 protein: CASSQDFASGGALDTQYF; CDR3 DNA: TGCGCCAGCAGCCAAGATTTCGCTAGCGGGGGGGCCTTAGATACGCAGTATTTT
clone size: NA; CDR3 length: 16; V gene: TRBV5-6; J gene: TRBJ2-2; D gene: TRBD2; CDR3 protein: CASSLDSGVNTGELFF; CDR3 DNA: TGTGCCAGCAGCTTGGATAGCGGGGTGAACACCGGGGAGCTGTTTTTT
clone size: NA; CDR3 length: 14; V gene: TRBV27; J gene: TRBJ2-5; D gene: TRBD2; CDR3 protein: CASSQLLGGETQYF; CDR3 DNA: TGTGCCAGCAGTCAGCTACTGGGGGGGGAGACCCAGTACTTC
clone size: NA; CDR3 length: 15; V gene: TRBV5-5; J gene: TRBJ2-1; D gene: NA; CDR3 protein: CASRTEAGPYNEQFF; CDR3 DNA: TGTGCCAGCCGAACGGAGGCAGGGCCCTACAATGAGCAGTTCTTC
clone size: NA; CDR3 length: 13; V gene: TRBV6-1; J gene: TRBJ2-7; D gene: NA; CDR3 protein: CASSRERGYEQYF; CDR3 DNA: TGTGCCAGCAGCCGAGAGAGGGGCTACGAGCAGTACTTC
clone size: NA; CDR3 length: 15; V gene: TRBV5-8; J gene: TRBJ2-1; D gene: TRBD2; CDR3 protein: CASSLGAGGVDEQFF; CDR3 DNA: TGTGCCAGCAGCTTGGGAGCGGGAGGGGTCGATGAGCAGTTCTTC
clone size: once; CDR3 length: 16; V gene: TRBV5-5; J gene: TRBJ2-7; D gene: TRBD2; CDR3 protein: CASSLGLAAPTYEQYF; CDR3 DNA: TGTGCCAGCAGCTTGGGACTAGCGGCGCCTACCTACGAGCAGTACTTC
clone size: NA; CDR3 length: 15; V gene: TRBV4-2; J gene: TRBJ2-7; D gene: NA; CDR3 protein: CASSQEDSSTYEQYF; CDR3 DNA: TGTGCCAGCAGCCAAGAGGATTCTAGCACCTACGAGCAGTACTTC
clone size: NA; CDR3 length: 14; V gene: TRBV5-1; J gene: TRBJ1-1; D gene: TRBD1; CDR3 protein: CASSSLQGHTEAFF; CDR3 DNA: TGCGCCAGCAGCTCCCTACAGGGGCACACTGAAGCTTTCTTT
clone size: few; CDR3 length: 15; V gene: TRBV23-1; J gene: TRBJ1-2; D gene: NA; CDR3 protein: CASSRHAGASYGYTF; CDR3 DNA: TGCGCCAGCAGTCGCCACGCGGGGGCGAGCTATGGCTACACCTTC
clone size: NA; CDR3 length: 14; V gene: TRBV5-6; J gene: TRBJ1-1; D gene: NA; CDR3 protein: CASSNRAADTEAFF; CDR3 DNA: TGTGCCAGCAGCAATCGGGCCGCGGACACTGAAGCTTTCTTT
clone size: once; CDR3 length: 15; V gene: TRBV27; J gene: TRBJ2-1; D gene: TRBD1; CDR3 protein: CASTRAGTGNNEQFF; CDR3 DNA: TGTGCCAGCACTCGCGCCGGGACAGGGAACAATGAGCAGTTCTTC
clone size: NA; CDR3 length: 14; V gene: TRBV5-1; J gene: TRBJ1-3; D gene: NA; CDR3 protein: CASSLAGVGNTIYF; CDR3 DNA: TGCGCCAGCAGCTTGGCAGGGGTCGGAAACACCATATATTTT
clone size: NA; CDR3 length: 16; V gene: TRBV5-1; J gene: TRBJ1-2; D gene: NA; CDR3 protein: CASRRDGGARDYGYTF; CDR3 DNA: TGCGCCAGCAGACGGGATGGGGGGGCGCGGGACTATGGCTACACCTTC
clone size: NA; CDR3 length: 15; V gene: TRBV7-7; J gene: TRBJ2-1; D gene: TRBD2; CDR3 protein: CASSLGTSGRNEQFF; CDR3 DNA: TGTGCTAGCAGCTTAGGGACTAGCGGGAGGAATGAGCAGTTCTTC
clone size: NA; CDR3 length: 17; V gene: TRBV14; J gene: TRBJ1-2; D gene: NA; CDR3 protein: CASSQGPPGTNLYGYTF; CDR3 DNA: TGTGCCAGCAGCCAAGGCCCCCCCGGGACAAATCTTTATGGCTACACCTTC
clone size: once; CDR3 length: 15; V gene: TRBV5-1; J gene: TRBJ2-7; D gene: TRBD2; CDR3 protein: CASSLETSGPYEQYF; CDR3 DNA: TGCGCCAGCAGCTTGGAGACTAGCGGACCATACGAGCAGTACTTC
clone size: once; CDR3 length: 13; V gene: TRBV9; J gene: TRBJ1-4; D gene: NA; CDR3 protein: CASSFRTDGKLFF; CDR3 DNA: TGTGCCAGCAGCTTCCGGACCGACGGGAAACTGTTTTTT
clone size: NA; CDR3 length: 13; V gene: TRBV15; J gene: TRBJ2-1; D gene: NA; CDR3 protein: CATSRDPGDEQFF; CDR3 DNA: TGTGCCACCAGCAGAGACCCGGGCGATGAGCAGTTCTTC
clone size: NA; CDR3 length: 16; V gene: TRBV7-2; J gene: TRBJ1-6; D gene: TRBD1; CDR3 protein: CASSPTGGRYNSPLHF; CDR3 DNA: TGTGCCAGCAGCCCAACAGGGGGACGGTATAATTCACCCCTCCACTTT
clone size: NA; CDR3 length: 11; V gene: TRBV6-6; J gene: TRBJ1-2; D gene: TRBD1; CDR3 protein: CASSDRGGYTF; CDR3 DNA: TGTGCCAGCAGCGACAGGGGCGGCTACACCTTC
clone size: NA; CDR3 length: 17; V gene: TRBV4-2; J gene: TRBJ1-4; D gene: TRBD1; CDR3 protein: CASSLEGAGQGDEKLFF; CDR3 DNA: TGTGCCAGCAGCCTTGAGGGAGCGGGACAGGGGGATGAAAAACTGTTTTTT
clone size: NA; CDR3 length: 15; V gene: TRBV19; J gene: TRBJ1-2; D gene: NA; CDR3 protein: CASSIGDSGSYGYTF; CDR3 DNA: TGTGCCAGTAGTATAGGCGATTCGGGGTCCTATGGCTACACCTTC
clone size: NA; CDR3 length: 15; V gene: TRBV5-8; J gene: TRBJ1-3; D gene: NA; CDR3 protein: CASNIREGSGNTIYF; CDR3 DNA: TGTGCCAGCAACATAAGGGAGGGATCTGGAAACACCATATATTTT
clone size: NA; CDR3 length: 16; V gene: TRBV7-2; J gene: TRBJ2-3; D gene: NA; CDR3 protein: CASSRKPGHREDTQYF; CDR3 DNA: TGTGCCAGCAGCCGAAAGCCGGGCCATAGGGAAGATACGCAGTATTTT
clone size: once; CDR3 length: 12; V gene: TRBV6-6; J gene: TRBJ1-5; D gene: NA; CDR3 protein: CASSPLGGPQHF; CDR3 DNA: TGTGCCAGCAGTCCCTTGGGGGGACCCCAGCATTTT
clone size: NA; CDR3 length: 12; V gene: TRBV10-3; J gene: TRBJ2-5; D gene: NA; CDR3 protein: CAISDPQETQYF; CDR3 DNA: TGTGCCATCAGTGACCCACAAGAGACCCAGTACTTC
clone size: NA; CDR3 length: 15; V gene: TRBV6-6; J gene: TRBJ2-7; D gene: TRBD2; CDR3 protein: CASTSGGAQRGEQYF; CDR3 DNA: TGTGCCAGCACCTCGGGGGGGGCGCAGAGGGGGGAGCAGTACTTC
clone size: NA; CDR3 length: 15; V gene: TRBV19; J gene: TRBJ2-2; D gene: TRBD2; CDR3 protein: CASSLLAGVVGELFF; CDR3 DNA: TGTGCCAGTAGCCTGCTAGCGGGAGTCGTCGGGGAGCTGTTTTTT
clone size: few; CDR3 length: 18; V gene: TRBV10-2; J gene: TRBJ2-5; D gene: TRBD2; CDR3 protein: CASSESPGTSGVQETQYF; CDR3 DNA: TGCGCCAGCAGTGAGTCTCCGGGGACTAGCGGGGTCCAAGAGACCCAGTACTTC
clone size: NA; CDR3 length: 13; V gene: TRBV11-3; J gene: TRBJ2-5; D gene: TRBD1; CDR3 protein: CASQGTGEKTQYF; CDR3 DNA: TGTGCCTCGCAGGGGACAGGGGAAAAGACCCAGTACTTC
clone size: few; CDR3 length: 11; V gene: TRBV12-5; J gene: TRBJ2-7; D gene: NA; CDR3 protein: CASVGAYEQYF; CDR3 DNA: TGTGCTAGTGTAGGGGCCTACGAGCAGTACTTC
clone size: NA; CDR3 length: 17; V gene: TRBV9; J gene: TRBJ2-1; D gene: TRBD2; CDR3 protein: CASSVTSGTSSYNEQFF; CDR3 DNA: TGTGCCAGCAGCGTAACTAGCGGCACTAGCTCCTACAATGAGCAGTTCTTC
clone size: few; CDR3 length: 14; V gene: TRBV7-9; J gene: TRBJ2-7; D gene: TRBD1; CDR3 protein: CASSHGTGANEQYF; CDR3 DNA: TGTGCCAGCAGCCACGGGACAGGGGCGAACGAGCAGTACTTC